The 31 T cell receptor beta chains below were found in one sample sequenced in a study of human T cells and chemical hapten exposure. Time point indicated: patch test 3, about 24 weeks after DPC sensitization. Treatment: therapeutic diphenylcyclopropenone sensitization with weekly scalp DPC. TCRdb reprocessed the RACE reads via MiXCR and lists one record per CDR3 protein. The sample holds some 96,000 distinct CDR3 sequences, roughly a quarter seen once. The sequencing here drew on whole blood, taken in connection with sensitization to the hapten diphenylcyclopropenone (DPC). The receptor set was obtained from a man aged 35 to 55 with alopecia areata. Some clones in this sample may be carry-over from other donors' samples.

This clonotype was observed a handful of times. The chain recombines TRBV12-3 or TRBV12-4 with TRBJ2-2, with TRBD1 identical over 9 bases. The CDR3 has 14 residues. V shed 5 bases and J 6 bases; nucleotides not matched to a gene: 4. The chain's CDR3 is CASSGTGLAGELFF. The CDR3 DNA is TGTGCCAGCAGTGGGACAGGGTTAGCCGGGGAGCTGTTTTTT.

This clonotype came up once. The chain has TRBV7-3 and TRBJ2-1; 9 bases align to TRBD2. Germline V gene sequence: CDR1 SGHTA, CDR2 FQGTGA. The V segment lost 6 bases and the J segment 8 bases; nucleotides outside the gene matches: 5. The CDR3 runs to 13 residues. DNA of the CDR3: TGTGCCAGCAGTACGGGACTAGCCTATGAGCAGTTCTTC. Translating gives CASSTGLAYEQFF.

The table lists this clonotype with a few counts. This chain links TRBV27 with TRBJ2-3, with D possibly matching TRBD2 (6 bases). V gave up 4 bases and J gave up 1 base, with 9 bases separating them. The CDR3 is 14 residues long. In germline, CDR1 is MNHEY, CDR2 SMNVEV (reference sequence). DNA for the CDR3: TGTGCCAGCAGTTATTCTAGCGGCACAGATACGCAGTATTTT. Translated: CASSYSSGTDTQYF.

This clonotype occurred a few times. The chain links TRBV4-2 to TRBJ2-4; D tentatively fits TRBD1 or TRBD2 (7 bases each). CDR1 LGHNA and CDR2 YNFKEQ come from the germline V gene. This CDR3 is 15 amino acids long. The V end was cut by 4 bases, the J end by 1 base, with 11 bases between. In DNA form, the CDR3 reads TGTGCCAGCAGCCCCCAGGGGGGGGCCAAAAACATTCAGTACTTC. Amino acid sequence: CASSPQGGAKNIQYF.

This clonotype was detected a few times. This CDR3 is CATGRPRSSGANVLTF. As DNA, the CDR3 is TGTGCTACGGGGCGGCCGAGAAGCTCTGGGGCCAACGTCCTGACTTTC. The rearrangement uses TRBV6-6 and TRBJ2-6; TRBD1 or TRBD2 may be the D gene (5 bases each). CDR3 length: 16 amino acids. Germline V gives CDR1 MNHNY, CDR2 SVGAGI (reference sequence).

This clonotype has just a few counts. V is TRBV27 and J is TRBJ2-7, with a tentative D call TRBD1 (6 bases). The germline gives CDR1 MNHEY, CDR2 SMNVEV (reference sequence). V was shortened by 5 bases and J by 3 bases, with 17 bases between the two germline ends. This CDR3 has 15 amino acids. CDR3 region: CASSPLGGEGYEQYF. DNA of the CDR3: TGTGCCAGCAGTCCTCTAGGGGGTGAGGGCTACGAGCAGTACTTC.

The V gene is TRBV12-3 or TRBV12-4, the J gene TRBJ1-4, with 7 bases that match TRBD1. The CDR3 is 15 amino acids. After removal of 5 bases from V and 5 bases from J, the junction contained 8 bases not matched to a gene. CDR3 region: CASSPKGGGNEKLFF. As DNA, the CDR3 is TGTGCCAGCAGTCCCAAAGGGGGCGGGAATGAAAAACTGTTTTTT.

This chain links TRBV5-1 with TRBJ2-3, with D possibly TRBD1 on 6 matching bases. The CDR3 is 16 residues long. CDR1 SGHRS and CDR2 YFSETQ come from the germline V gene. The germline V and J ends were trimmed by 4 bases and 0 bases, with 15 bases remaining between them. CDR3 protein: CASSHQPGHSTDTQYF. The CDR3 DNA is TGCGCCAGCAGCCACCAGCCGGGACACAGCACAGATACGCAGTATTTT.

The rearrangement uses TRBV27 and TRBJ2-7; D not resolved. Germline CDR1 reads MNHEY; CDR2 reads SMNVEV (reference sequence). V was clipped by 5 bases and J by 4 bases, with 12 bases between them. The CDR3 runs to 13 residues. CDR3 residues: CASSSGPRYEQYF. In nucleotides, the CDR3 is TGTGCCAGCAGTAGTGGCCCTCGGTACGAGCAGTACTTC.

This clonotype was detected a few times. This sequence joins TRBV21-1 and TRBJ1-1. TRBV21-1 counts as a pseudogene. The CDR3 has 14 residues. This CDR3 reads CASRLLNQNTEAFF. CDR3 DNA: TGTGCCAGCCGCCTGCTCAATCAGAACACTGAAGCTTTCTTT.

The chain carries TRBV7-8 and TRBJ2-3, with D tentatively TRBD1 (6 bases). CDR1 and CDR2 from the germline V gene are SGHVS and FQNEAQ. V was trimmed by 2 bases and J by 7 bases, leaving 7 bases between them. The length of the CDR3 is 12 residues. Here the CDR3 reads CASSLRGYTQYF. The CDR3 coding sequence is TGTGCCAGCAGCTTAAGGGGGTATACGCAGTATTTT. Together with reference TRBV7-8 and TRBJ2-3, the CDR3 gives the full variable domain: GAGVSQSPRYKVAKRGQDVALRCDPISGHVSLFWYQQALGQGPEFLTYFQNEAQLDKSGLPSDRFFAERPEGSVSTLKIQRTQQEDSAVYLCASSLRGYTQYFGPGTRLTVL.

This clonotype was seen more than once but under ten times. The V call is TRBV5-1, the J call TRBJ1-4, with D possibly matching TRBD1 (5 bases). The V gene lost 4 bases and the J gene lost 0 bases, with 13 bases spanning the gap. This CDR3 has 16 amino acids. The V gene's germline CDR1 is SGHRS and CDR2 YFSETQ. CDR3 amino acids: CASSPDRPATNEKLFF. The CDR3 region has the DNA TGCGCCAGCAGCCCCGACAGACCTGCAACTAATGAAAAACTGTTTTTT.

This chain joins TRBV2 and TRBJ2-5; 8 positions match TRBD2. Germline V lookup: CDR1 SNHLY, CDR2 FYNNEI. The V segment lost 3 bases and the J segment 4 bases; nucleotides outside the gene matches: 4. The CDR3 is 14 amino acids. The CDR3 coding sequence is TGTGCCAGCAGTGAGTCGGGAGGGCCAGAGACCCAGTACTTC. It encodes CASSESGGPETQYF.

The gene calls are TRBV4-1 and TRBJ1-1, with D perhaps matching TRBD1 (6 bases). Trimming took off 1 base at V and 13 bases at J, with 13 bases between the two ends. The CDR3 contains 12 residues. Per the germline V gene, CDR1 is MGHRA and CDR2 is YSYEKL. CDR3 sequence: CASSQGGQQDFF. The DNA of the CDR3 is TGCGCCAGCAGCCAAGGAGGACAGCAGGATTTCTTT.

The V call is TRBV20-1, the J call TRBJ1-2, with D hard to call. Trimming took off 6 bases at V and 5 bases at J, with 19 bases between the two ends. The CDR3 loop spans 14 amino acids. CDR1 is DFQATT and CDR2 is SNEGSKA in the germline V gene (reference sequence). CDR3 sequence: CSALRGGILYGYTF. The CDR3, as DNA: TGCAGTGCCCTGAGAGGAGGGATACTGTATGGCTACACCTTC.

CDR3 sequence (DNA): TGTGCCAGCAGCATCCGGGACAGGGGGCCCGGCAGCAATCAGCCCCAGCATTTT. Its protein product is CASSIRDRGPGSNQPQHF. The chain links TRBV6-4 to TRBJ1-5; 12 bases are a match to TRBD1. The CDR3 loop spans 18 amino acids. The V and J ends lost 6 bases and 1 base, in that order; junction bases with no gene match: 10. Germline values: CDR1 MRHNA, CDR2 SNTAGT.

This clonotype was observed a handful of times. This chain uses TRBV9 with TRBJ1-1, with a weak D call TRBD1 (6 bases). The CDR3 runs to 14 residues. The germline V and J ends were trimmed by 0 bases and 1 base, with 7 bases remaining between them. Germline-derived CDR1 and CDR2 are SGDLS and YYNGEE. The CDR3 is CASSVEQGNTEAFF. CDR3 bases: TGTGCCAGCAGCGTAGAACAGGGGAACACTGAAGCTTTCTTT.

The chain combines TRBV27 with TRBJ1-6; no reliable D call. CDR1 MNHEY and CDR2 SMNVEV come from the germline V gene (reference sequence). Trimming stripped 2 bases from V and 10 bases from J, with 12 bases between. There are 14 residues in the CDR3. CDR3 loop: CASSLKGFDSPLHF. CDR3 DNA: TGTGCCAGCAGTTTAAAAGGGTTTGACTCACCCCTCCACTTT.

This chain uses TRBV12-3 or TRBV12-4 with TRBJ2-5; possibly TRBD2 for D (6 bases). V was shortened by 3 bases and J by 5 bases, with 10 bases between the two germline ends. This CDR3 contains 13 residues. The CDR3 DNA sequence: TGTGCCAGCAGTTTGCGGGGCCTCGAGACCCAGTACTTC. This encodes CASSLRGLETQYF.

CDR3 protein: CASSQGPGPSSYEQYF. The CDR3 bases are TGCGCCAGCAGCCAAGGCCCGGGCCCTAGCTCCTACGAGCAGTACTTC. This chain links TRBV4-1 with TRBJ2-7; the D is unclear. Germline V gene lookup returns CDR1 MGHRA and CDR2 YSYEKL. This CDR3 has 16 residues. V shed 1 base and J shed 0 bases, with 13 bases lying between them.

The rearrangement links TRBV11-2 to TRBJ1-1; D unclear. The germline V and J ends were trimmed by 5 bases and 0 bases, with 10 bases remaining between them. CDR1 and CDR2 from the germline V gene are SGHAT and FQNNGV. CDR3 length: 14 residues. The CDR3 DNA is TGTGCCAGCAGCCCACAGTTAATGAACACTGAAGCTTTCTTT. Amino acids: CASSPQLMNTEAFF.

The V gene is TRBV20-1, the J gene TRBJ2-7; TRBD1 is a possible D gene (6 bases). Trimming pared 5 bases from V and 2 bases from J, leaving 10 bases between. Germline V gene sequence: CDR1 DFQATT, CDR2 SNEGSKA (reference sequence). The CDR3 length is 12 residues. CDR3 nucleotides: TGCAGTGCTCGCGAGGGGGCCTACGAGCAGTACTTC. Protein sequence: CSAREGAYEQYF.

The CDR3 DNA is TGTGCCAGCAGTTTAGGGGACAGGGGGCGTGGTGGCTACACCTTC. This codes for CASSLGDRGRGGYTF. This chain links TRBV12-3 or TRBV12-4 with TRBJ1-2; 12 bases align to TRBD1. The CDR3 sequence is 15 residues long. V shed 1 base and J 7 bases; nucleotides not matched to a gene: 4.

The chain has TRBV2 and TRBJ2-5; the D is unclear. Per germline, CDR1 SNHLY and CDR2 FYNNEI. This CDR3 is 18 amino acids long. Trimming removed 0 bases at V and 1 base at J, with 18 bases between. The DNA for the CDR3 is TGTGCCAGCAGTGAAGCGCTTCAGGCTTTCACCACCCAAGAGACCCAGTACTTC. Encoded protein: CASSEALQAFTTQETQYF.

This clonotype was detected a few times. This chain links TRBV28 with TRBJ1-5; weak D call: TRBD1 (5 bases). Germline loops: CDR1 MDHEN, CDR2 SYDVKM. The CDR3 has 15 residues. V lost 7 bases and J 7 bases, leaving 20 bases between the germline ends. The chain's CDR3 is CASTEEGRGRQPQHF. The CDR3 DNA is TGTGCCAGCACTGAAGAAGGGAGGGGAAGACAGCCCCAGCATTTT.

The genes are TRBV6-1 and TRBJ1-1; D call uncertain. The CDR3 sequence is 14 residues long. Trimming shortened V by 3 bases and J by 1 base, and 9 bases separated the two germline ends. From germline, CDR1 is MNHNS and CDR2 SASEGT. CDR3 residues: CASSDKYRNTEAFF. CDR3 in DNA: TGTGCCAGCAGTGATAAATACAGGAACACTGAAGCTTTCTTT.

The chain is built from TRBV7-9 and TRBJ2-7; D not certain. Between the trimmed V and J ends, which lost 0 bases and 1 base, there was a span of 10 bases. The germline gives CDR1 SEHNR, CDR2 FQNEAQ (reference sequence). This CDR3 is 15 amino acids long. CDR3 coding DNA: TGTGCCAGCAGCTTAGCGGGAATTGGGTCCTACGAGCAGTACTTC. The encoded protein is CASSLAGIGSYEQYF.

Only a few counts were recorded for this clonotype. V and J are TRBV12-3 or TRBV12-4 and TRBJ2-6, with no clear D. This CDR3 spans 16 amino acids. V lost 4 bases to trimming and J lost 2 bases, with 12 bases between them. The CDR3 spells CASSYWGLTGANVLTF. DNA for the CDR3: TGTGCCAGCAGTTATTGGGGTCTGACTGGGGCCAACGTCCTGACTTTC.

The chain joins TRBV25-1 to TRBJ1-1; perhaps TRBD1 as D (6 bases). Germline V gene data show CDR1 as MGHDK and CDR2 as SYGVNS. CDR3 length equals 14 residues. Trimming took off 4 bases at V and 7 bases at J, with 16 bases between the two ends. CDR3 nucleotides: TGTGCCAGCAGTGCAGCCTCCGGGACAAATGAAGCTTTCTTT. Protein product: CASSAASGTNEAFF.

CDR3 residues: CASSELAGGSYEQYF. CDR3 nucleotides: TGTGCCAGCAGCGAGCTAGCGGGAGGGTCCTACGAGCAGTACTTC. The chain couples TRBV27 to TRBJ2-7, with TRBD2 matching over 12 bases. The CDR3 loop spans 15 amino acids. Germline loops: CDR1 MNHEY, CDR2 SMNVEV (reference sequence). J lost 1 base, V lost 6 bases, and 4 bases had no gene match.

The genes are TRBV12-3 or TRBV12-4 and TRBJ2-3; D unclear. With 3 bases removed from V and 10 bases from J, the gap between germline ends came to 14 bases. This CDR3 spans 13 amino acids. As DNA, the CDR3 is TGTGCCAGCAGTTTCACCCGGGCCTCCTCGCAGTATTTT. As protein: CASSFTRASSQYF.